The 27 T cell receptor beta chains listed next were all sequenced from one sample in a study of T cells after posttransplantation cyclophosphamide. Here immunoSEQ multiplex PCR was the method, and the copy in TCRdb shows in-frame clones only, minus some. The sample consists of tens of thousands of clones, about 92% of them appearing once. Treatment was busulfan-fludarabine conditioning, a marrow graft, and cyclophosphamide on days +3 and +4. The source material was PBMCs, sampled about 60 days after allogeneic stem cell transplant with posttransplant cyclophosphamide. The receptors derive from a male patient aged 55 to 69 who received an allogeneic stem cell transplant from a related donor and was CMV-positive. A subset of T cells may come from the graft donor.

The genes are TRBV4-1 and TRBJ1-2, with D unclear. The germline V and J ends were trimmed by 1 base and 6 bases, with 15 bases remaining between them. This CDR3 region has 15 residues. Germline lookup yields CDR1 MGHRA and CDR2 YSYEKL. For the CDR3, the DNA is TGCGCCAGCAGCCAAGGTGGACGGGATGCGCATGGCTACACCTTC. It yields the protein CASSQGGRDAHGYTF.

The chain links TRBV5-1 to TRBJ2-7; 14 bases map to TRBD2. The V and J ends lost 5 bases and 4 bases, in that order; junction bases with no gene match: 8. Germline V gives CDR1 SGHRS, CDR2 YFSETQ. There are 16 residues in the CDR3. The CDR3 DNA is TGCGCCAGCAGTCCTGGACTAGCGGGGGGCGTGTACGAGCAGTACTTC. Translated, it gives CASSPGLAGGVYEQYF.

The chain couples TRBV5-1 to TRBJ2-5; perhaps TRBD2 as D (5 bases). The DNA end lines up better with TRBJ2-7; the J call may be wrong. Germline values: CDR1 SGHRS, CDR2 YFSETQ. This CDR3 has 17 residues. This CDR3 reads CASSKVGNTGISYEQYF. The CDR3, as DNA: TGCGCCAGCAGCAAAGTGGGGAACACCGGGATCTCCTACGAGCAGTACTTC.

The V and J genes are TRBV10-3 and TRBJ2-5, with 7 bases identical to TRBD2. The ends lost 5 bases at V and 2 bases at J; junction bases unmatched: 5. The CDR3 is 14 amino acids. The germline gives CDR1 ENHRY, CDR2 SYGVKD. In nucleotides, the CDR3 is TGTGCCATCAGTTCAACCGGGGGGCAAGAGACCCAGTACTTC. This gives the protein CAISSTGGQETQYF.

The table lists this clone with a count of one. This sequence joins TRBV6-6 and TRBJ1-4; D not certain. Trimming removed 2 bases from V and 7 bases from J, with 5 bases in between. The germline V gene has CDR1 MNHNY and CDR2 SVGAGI (reference sequence). The CDR3 covers 12 residues. The CDR3 DNA reads TGTGCCAGCAGTTACGGCGGTGAAAAACTGTTTTTT. Its translation is CASSYGGEKLFF.

The rearrangement links TRBV10-2 to TRBJ1-1; 10 bases are a match to TRBD1. V trimming: 10 bases; J trimming: 4 bases; junction bases outside the gene matches: 12. This CDR3 spans 15 amino acids. In germline, CDR1 is WSHSY, CDR2 SAAADI. This CDR3 is CATHPRDRGGTEAFF. The CDR3 DNA is TGCGCCACACATCCCCGGGACAGGGGCGGCACTGAAGCTTTCTTT.

The DNA of the CDR3 is TGCGCCAGCAGCGCCTCGACAGCTCCTAATTCACCCCTCCACTTT. Its translation: CASSASTAPNSPLHF. J is TRBJ1-6 and V is TRBV5-1; D is perhaps TRBD1 (5 bases). The CDR3 sequence is 15 residues long. V shed 4 bases and J shed 6 bases, with 14 bases lying between them. Germline assignment: CDR1 SGHRS and CDR2 YFSETQ.

CDR3 nucleotide sequence: TGTGCCAGCAGCAGCGGGTCTAGCGGATCCTACAATGAGCAGTTCTTC. This codes for CASSSGSSGSYNEQFF. The V call is TRBV7-9, the J call TRBJ2-1; 7 nucleotides match TRBD2. V lost 5 bases, J lost 1 base, and 8 bases stayed unmatched. The CDR3 runs to 16 residues. CDR1 is SEHNR, CDR2 FQNEAQ, per germline (reference sequence).

This sequence joins TRBV9 and TRBJ1-4; D uncertain. Trimming took off 0 bases at V and 6 bases at J, with 9 bases between the two ends. The CDR3 contains 14 residues. The germline V gene encodes CDR1 SGDLS and CDR2 YYNGEE. In nucleotides, the CDR3 is TGTGCCAGCAGCGTAGGAGGGTCTGATGAAAAACTGTTTTTT. As protein: CASSVGGSDEKLFF.

This chain joins TRBV15 and TRBJ2-5, with 11 bases matching TRBD1. V was pared by 4 bases and J by 5 bases, with 9 bases of the junction left unmatched. The CDR3 totals 16 residues. Germline CDR1 and CDR2: LNHNV and YYDKDF (reference sequence). Written as DNA, the CDR3 is TGTGCCACCAGCAAACTCCGGACAGGGGGCAAGGAGACCCAGTACTTC. It encodes CATSKLRTGGKETQYF.

The chain employs TRBV4-1 and TRBJ2-7; D is undetermined. The germline V gene encodes CDR1 MGHRA and CDR2 YSYEKL. Trimming took off 0 bases at V and 2 bases at J, with 5 bases between the two ends. The CDR3 runs 13 residues. The CDR3 protein is CASSQDSTYEQYF. DNA for the CDR3: TGCGCCAGCAGCCAAGACAGTACCTACGAGCAGTACTTC.

This chain joins TRBV7-9 and TRBJ1-2, with D possibly TRBD1 on 5 matching bases. V was trimmed by 5 bases and J by 7 bases, leaving 17 bases between them. The length of the CDR3 is 14 residues. Germline assignment: CDR1 SEHNR and CDR2 FQNEAQ (reference sequence). This CDR3 reads CASSPNQGRGGYTF. DNA of the CDR3: TGTGCCAGCAGCCCAAATCAGGGTAGGGGTGGCTACACCTTC. Full variable domain (rest looked up from reference TRBV7-9 and TRBJ1-2): DTGVSQNPRHKITKRGQNVTFRCDPISEHNRLYWYRQTLGQGPEFLTYFQNEAQLEKSRLLSDRFSAERPKGSFSTLEIQRTEQGDSAMYLCASSPNQGRGGYTFGSGTRLTVV.

The rearrangement joins TRBV2 to TRBJ2-7, with 8 bases fitting TRBD1. The germline V gene has CDR1 SNHLY and CDR2 FYNNEI. CDR3 length: 16 amino acids. The trim removed 3 bases at V and 2 bases at J, leaving 9 bases unmatched. Here the CDR3 DNA reads TGTGCCAGCAGTGAGACCCCGGGACAGGATACCTACGAGCAGTACTTC. Encoded protein: CASSETPGQDTYEQYF.

The genes are TRBV7-9 and TRBJ2-3; 14 bases are a match to TRBD2. Unmatched junction bases numbered 7, after V lost 5 bases and J lost 0 bases. This CDR3 has 18 residues. Germline V gene lookup returns CDR1 SEHNR and CDR2 FQNEAQ (reference sequence). The DNA for the CDR3 is TGTGCCAGCAGCGCCGGGACTAGCGGGGGTCTAAGCACAGATACGCAGTATTTT. Its protein product is CASSAGTSGGLSTDTQYF. Full variable domain (outside the CDR3, taken from reference TRBV7-9 and TRBJ2-3): DTGVSQNPRHKITKRGQNVTFRCDPISEHNRLYWYRQTLGQGPEFLTYFQNEAQLEKSRLLSDRFSAERPKGSFSTLEIQRTEQGDSAMYLCASSAGTSGGLSTDTQYFGPGTRLTVL.

This chain uses TRBV4-1 with TRBJ1-1; the D is unclear. The CDR3 consists of 13 residues. The V gene lost 0 bases and the J gene lost 2 bases, with 4 bases spanning the gap. Germline V lookup: CDR1 MGHRA, CDR2 YSYEKL. As DNA, the CDR3 is TGCGCCAGCAGCCAAGACAAAAACACTGAAGCTTTCTTT. Amino acids: CASSQDKNTEAFF.

Written as DNA, the CDR3 is TGTGCCAGCAGCCCCACCGGGACAGTCTATGAAGCTTTCTTT. Translating gives CASSPTGTVYEAFF. V gene TRBV9 combines with J gene TRBJ1-1; 7 nucleotides align to TRBD1. Germline CDR1 and CDR2: SGDLS and YYNGEE. The trim removed 4 bases at V and 7 bases at J, leaving 10 bases unmatched. This CDR3 is built from 14 residues.

J is TRBJ2-2 and V is TRBV2; 13 nucleotides match TRBD2. Germline trimming cut 6 bases from V and 2 bases from J; bases unmatched to any gene: 3. Per the germline V gene, CDR1 is SNHLY and CDR2 is FYNNEI. The CDR3 runs 16 residues. CDR3 bases: TGTGCCAGCAGGCGACTAGCGGGGGGTAACACCGGGGAGCTGTTTTTT. This codes for CASRRLAGGNTGELFF.

The chain employs TRBV19 and TRBJ2-6, with no clear D. The CDR3 contains 15 residues. Germline CDR1 reads LNHDA; CDR2 reads SQIVND (reference sequence). Deletions cut 2 bases from V and 1 base from J, with 6 bases between. The CDR3: CASSILTSGANVLTF. The CDR3 nucleotides are TGTGCCAGTAGTATATTGACTTCTGGGGCCAACGTCCTGACTTTC.

This sequence joins TRBV28 and TRBJ1-5; 7 nucleotides agree with TRBD1. V lost 3 bases and J lost 4; bases outside the gene matches: 6. The CDR3 length is 15 residues. Germline V gene data show CDR1 as MDHEN and CDR2 as SYDVKM. The CDR3: CASSFVGGLNQPQHF. CDR3 sequence (DNA): TGTGCCAGCAGTTTCGTAGGGGGCTTGAATCAGCCCCAGCATTTT.

This clone is a singleton in its sample. This sequence joins TRBV21-1 and TRBJ1-1; the table's D call TRBD1 went unverified against the DNA. TRBV21-1 is a documented pseudogene. The CDR3 consists of 16 residues. CDR3 loop: CASRGTGSFKGTEAFF. CDR3 DNA: TGTGCCAGCAGAGGGACAGGGTCGTTTAAAGGCACTGAAGCTTTCTTT.

The V call is TRBV18, the J call TRBJ1-2; TRBD1 aligns across 11 bases. CDR3 size: 17 residues. Germline V CDR1 and CDR2: KGHSH, LQKENI. V shed 0 bases, J shed 4 bases, and the junction held 7 bases outside the gene matches. CDR3 protein: CASSPPSGQGATYGYTF. CDR3 coding DNA: TGTGCCAGCTCACCACCTAGCGGACAGGGGGCGACCTATGGCTACACCTTC.

This sequence joins TRBV5-1 and TRBJ2-2; the D is unclear. There are 14 residues in the CDR3. V was shortened by 5 bases and J by 6 bases, with 14 bases between the two germline ends. CDR1 is SGHRS, CDR2 YFSETQ, per germline. The CDR3 loop is CASSRWVGAGELFF. In DNA form, the CDR3 reads TGCGCCAGCAGTCGCTGGGTGGGCGCCGGGGAGCTGTTTTTT.

The rearrangement links TRBV5-4 to TRBJ2-7; TRBD2 matches 7 bases. Per germline, CDR1 SGHNT and CDR2 YYREEE (reference sequence). The CDR3 length is 14 residues. J lost 2 bases, V lost 0 bases, and 2 bases had no gene match. The CDR3 is CASSLGGTTYEQYF. The CDR3 region has the DNA TGTGCCAGCAGCTTGGGGGGGACTACCTACGAGCAGTACTTC.

V is TRBV29-1 and J is TRBJ1-1, with TRBD1 as a possible D gene (5 bases). The CDR3 has 12 amino acids. The V gene's germline CDR1 is SQVTM and CDR2 ANQGSEA. V dropped 6 bases and J dropped 5 bases, with 13 bases sitting between them. The chain's CDR3 is CSVPHRGTEAFF. CDR3 DNA: TGCAGCGTCCCCCATCGGGGGACTGAAGCTTTCTTT.

The CDR3 here is CAWSWGGEQFF. The CDR3, as DNA: TGTGCCTGGAGTTGGGGGGGTGAGCAGTTCTTC. This chain joins TRBV30 and TRBJ2-1; 7 positions match TRBD2. The V gene's germline CDR1 is GTSNPN and CDR2 SVGIG (reference sequence). The CDR3 contains 11 residues. With 2 bases clipped from V and 9 bases from J, the junction kept 1 base outside the gene matches.

V is TRBV7-9 and J is TRBJ2-7, with a weak D call TRBD2 (6 bases). Germline CDR1 and CDR2: SEHNR and FQNEAQ (reference sequence). There are 18 residues in the CDR3. V gave up 3 bases and J gave up 0 bases, with 21 bases separating them. Written as DNA, the CDR3 is TGTGCCAGCAGCTTCCCGGGCGGCGGGAAATCATACTCCTACGAGCAGTACTTC. Residues: CASSFPGGGKSYSYEQYF.

This clone was seen a single time. The rearrangement joins TRBV9 to TRBJ2-2, with 8 bases matching TRBD2. Germline lookup yields CDR1 SGDLS and CDR2 YYNGEE. The trim removed 3 bases at V and 0 bases at J, leaving 7 bases unmatched. CDR3 size: 17 residues. CDR3: CASSERTGLANTGELFF. The CDR3 DNA reads TGTGCCAGCAGCGAGAGAACGGGACTAGCGAACACCGGGGAGCTGTTTTTT.